A selection of T cell receptor beta chains follows, all from one sample in a study of OX40 agonist ivuxolimab in advanced cancers. Sequencing was performed with immunoSEQ multiplex PCR; in TCRdb, only in-frame clones are kept and a portion is missing. The data hold roughly 100,000 clones, with 80% to 90% observed a single time. Specimen: CD4+ or CD8+ T cells sorted from blood, collected in a trial of the OX40 agonist ivuxolimab. The source is an adult with an advanced solid tumor such as melanoma, head and neck, liver or kidney cancer. Both conserved end residues are part of each CDR3. D genes are given only for firm matches. Clone size is shown for a subset of rows, as once, few, many or a class of expanded clone.

clone size: NA
V gene: TRBV30
CDR3 length: 11
D gene: NA
J gene: TRBJ2-1
CDR3 protein: CALVGANEQFF
CDR3 DNA: TGTGCCCTCGTGGGGGCCAATGAGCAGTTCTTC

clone size: NA
V gene: TRBV7-3
CDR3 length: 13
D gene: NA
J gene: TRBJ2-1
CDR3 protein: CASSLSVNNEQFF
CDR3 DNA: TGTGCCAGCAGCTTGTCCGTGAACAATGAGCAGTTCTTC

clone size: NA
V gene: TRBV5-4
CDR3 length: 14
D gene: TRBD2
J gene: TRBJ2-5
CDR3 protein: CASSLAGVQETQYF
CDR3 DNA: TGTGCCAGTTCACTAGCGGGAGTACAGGAGACCCAGTACTTC

clone size: NA
V gene: TRBV28
CDR3 length: 16
D gene: NA
J gene: TRBJ2-1
CDR3 protein: CASSLMPQRSYNEQFF
CDR3 DNA: TGTGCCAGCAGTTTAATGCCCCAACGCTCCTACAATGAGCAGTTCTTC

clone size: NA
V gene: TRBV6-5
CDR3 length: 14
D gene: NA
J gene: TRBJ2-1
CDR3 protein: CASSYAQGFNEQFF
CDR3 DNA: TGTGCCAGCAGTTATGCACAGGGTTTCAATGAGCAGTTCTTC

clone size: NA
V gene: TRBV9
CDR3 length: 17
D gene: TRBD1
J gene: TRBJ1-2
CDR3 protein: CASSFNPETGLSYGYTF
CDR3 DNA: TGTGCCAGCAGCTTCAACCCAGAGACAGGGTTGTCCTATGGCTACACCTTC

clone size: NA
V gene: TRBV2
CDR3 length: 13
D gene: NA
J gene: TRBJ1-6
CDR3 protein: CASSGDHNSPLHF
CDR3 DNA: TGTGCCAGCAGTGGCGACCATAATTCACCCCTCCACTTT

clone size: NA
V gene: TRBV2
CDR3 length: 14
D gene: NA
J gene: TRBJ2-7
CDR3 protein: CASSAPGRSYEQYF
CDR3 DNA: TGTGCCAGCAGTGCTCCGGGGAGATCCTACGAGCAGTACTTC

clone size: NA
V gene: TRBV6-5
CDR3 length: 15
D gene: TRBD1
J gene: TRBJ1-4
CDR3 protein: CASSLNRDRNEKLFF
CDR3 DNA: TGTGCCAGCAGCCTAAACCGGGACAGGAATGAAAAACTGTTTTTT

clone size: NA
V gene: TRBV28
CDR3 length: 13
D gene: NA
J gene: TRBJ2-5
CDR3 protein: CASSWGQSQTQYF
CDR3 DNA: TGTGCCAGCAGTTGGGGACAATCACAGACCCAGTACTTC

clone size: few
V gene: TRBV6-5
CDR3 length: 13
D gene: NA
J gene: TRBJ1-1
CDR3 protein: CASIWTVATEAFF
CDR3 DNA: TGTGCCAGCATTTGGACAGTGGCCACTGAAGCTTTCTTT

clone size: NA
V gene: TRBV6-6
CDR3 length: 13
D gene: NA
J gene: TRBJ1-2
CDR3 protein: CASSPRTLYGYTF
CDR3 DNA: TGTGCCAGCAGCCCGCGGACGCTCTATGGCTACACCTTC

clone size: NA
V gene: TRBV13
CDR3 length: 16
D gene: NA
J gene: TRBJ2-7
CDR3 protein: CASSPLVIAHSYEQYF
CDR3 DNA: TGTGCCAGCAGCCCCCTCGTAATAGCGCATTCTTACGAGCAGTACTTC

clone size: NA
V gene: TRBV5-4
CDR3 length: 14
D gene: TRBD1
J gene: TRBJ1-2
CDR3 protein: CASSRTGANYGYTF
CDR3 DNA: TGTGCCAGCAGCCGGACAGGAGCTAACTATGGCTACACCTTC

clone size: NA
V gene: TRBV29-1
CDR3 length: 14
D gene: TRBD1
J gene: TRBJ1-3
CDR3 protein: CSVGGQGLGNTIYF
CDR3 DNA: TGCAGCGTTGGGGGACAGGGCCTAGGAAACACCATATATTTT

clone size: NA
V gene: TRBV13
CDR3 length: 16
D gene: TRBD2
J gene: TRBJ2-1
CDR3 protein: CASSFRGLAQGNEQFF
CDR3 DNA: TGTGCCAGCAGCTTCAGGGGACTAGCACAGGGCAATGAGCAGTTCTTC

clone size: NA
V gene: TRBV5-6
CDR3 length: 14
D gene: NA
J gene: TRBJ2-4
CDR3 protein: CASSLWTAGNIQYF
CDR3 DNA: TGTGCCAGCAGCTTGTGGACAGCGGGAAACATTCAGTACTTC

clone size: NA
V gene: TRBV11-2
CDR3 length: 14
D gene: NA
J gene: TRBJ1-2
CDR3 protein: CASSLWDIGDGYTF
CDR3 DNA: TGTGCCAGCAGCTTATGGGATATTGGAGATGGCTACACCTTC

clone size: NA
V gene: TRBV10-1
CDR3 length: 16
D gene: NA
J gene: TRBJ2-2
CDR3 protein: CASSESRPRNTGELFF
CDR3 DNA: TGCGCCAGCAGTGAGTCGAGGCCGAGGAACACCGGGGAGCTGTTTTTT

clone size: NA
V gene: TRBV7-9
CDR3 length: 13
D gene: TRBD1
J gene: TRBJ2-7
CDR3 protein: CASREGQGYEQYF
CDR3 DNA: TGTGCCAGCAGAGAGGGACAGGGTTACGAGCAGTACTTC

clone size: NA
V gene: TRBV10-3
CDR3 length: 19
D gene: TRBD2
J gene: TRBJ2-1
CDR3 protein: CAISERGVREGLSTREQFF
CDR3 DNA: TGTGCCATCAGTGAGCGGGGTGTGCGGGAGGGCCTCTCGACTCGTGAGCAGTTCTTC

clone size: NA
V gene: TRBV9
CDR3 length: 15
D gene: NA
J gene: TRBJ2-1
CDR3 protein: CASSLGHASYNEQFF
CDR3 DNA: TGTGCCAGCAGCCTTGGACACGCATCCTACAATGAGCAGTTCTTC

clone size: NA
V gene: TRBV29-1
CDR3 length: 13
D gene: NA
J gene: TRBJ2-7
CDR3 protein: CSVELGQPYEQYF
CDR3 DNA: TGCAGCGTTGAACTCGGACAACCCTACGAGCAGTACTTC

clone size: NA
V gene: TRBV28
CDR3 length: 14
D gene: NA
J gene: TRBJ1-2
CDR3 protein: CASSLGDILYGYTF
CDR3 DNA: TGTGCCAGCAGTTTAGGGGACATTCTCTATGGCTACACCTTC

clone size: few
V gene: TRBV5-5
CDR3 length: 13
D gene: NA
J gene: TRBJ1-6
CDR3 protein: CASSLAENSPLHF
CDR3 DNA: TGTGCCAGCAGCTTAGCGGAAAATTCACCCCTCCACTTT

clone size: NA
V gene: TRBV7-8
CDR3 length: 16
D gene: TRBD2
J gene: TRBJ2-1
CDR3 protein: CASSPWTSGTYNEQFF
CDR3 DNA: TGTGCCAGCAGCCCCTGGACTAGCGGAACTTACAATGAGCAGTTCTTC

clone size: NA
V gene: TRBV4-1
CDR3 length: 12
D gene: NA
J gene: TRBJ2-7
CDR3 protein: CASSQDPREQYF
CDR3 DNA: TGCGCCAGCAGCCAAGATCCTCGCGAGCAGTACTTC

clone size: NA
V gene: TRBV11-1
CDR3 length: 15
D gene: TRBD1
J gene: TRBJ2-5
CDR3 protein: CASRFHGQVQETQYF
CDR3 DNA: TGTGCCAGCAGATTCCACGGACAGGTCCAAGAGACCCAGTACTTC

clone size: NA
V gene: TRBV6-5
CDR3 length: 16
D gene: NA
J gene: TRBJ2-7
CDR3 protein: CASSYKTGVRVSEQYF
CDR3 DNA: TGTGCCAGCAGTTACAAGACGGGAGTGCGGGTTTCCGAGCAGTACTTC

clone size: NA
V gene: TRBV5-1
CDR3 length: 14
D gene: NA
J gene: TRBJ1-1
CDR3 protein: CASSLVRRDTEAFF
CDR3 DNA: TGCGCCAGCAGCTTGGTACGCAGGGACACTGAAGCTTTCTTT

clone size: NA
V gene: TRBV5-1
CDR3 length: 16
D gene: TRBD2
J gene: TRBJ2-2
CDR3 protein: CASSLAAGANTGELFF
CDR3 DNA: TGCGCCAGCAGCTTGGCAGCGGGAGCGAACACCGGGGAGCTGTTTTTT

clone size: NA
V gene: TRBV5-4
CDR3 length: 14
D gene: NA
J gene: TRBJ2-5
CDR3 protein: CASSLGQVQETQYF
CDR3 DNA: TGTGCCAGCAGCTTGGGGCAGGTCCAAGAGACCCAGTACTTC

clone size: NA
V gene: TRBV6-7
CDR3 length: 14
D gene: NA
J gene: TRBJ1-5
CDR3 protein: CASSESIGNQPQHF
CDR3 DNA: TGTGCCAGCAGTGAATCAATAGGGAATCAGCCCCAGCATTTT

clone size: NA
V gene: TRBV19
CDR3 length: 16
D gene: TRBD1
J gene: TRBJ1-2
CDR3 protein: CASTTTGPSVHYGYTF
CDR3 DNA: TGTGCCAGTACCACGACAGGGCCGTCAGTTCATTATGGCTACACCTTC

clone size: NA
V gene: TRBV7-9
CDR3 length: 19
D gene: NA
J gene: TRBJ2-1
CDR3 protein: CASSPTGKVSPSSYNEQFF
CDR3 DNA: TGTGCCAGCAGCCCCACAGGGAAGGTTTCCCCTAGCTCCTACAATGAGCAGTTCTTC

clone size: NA
V gene: TRBV7-9
CDR3 length: 16
D gene: NA
J gene: TRBJ2-2
CDR3 protein: CASSYGLEESPGELFF
CDR3 DNA: TGTGCCAGCAGCTACGGCCTGGAGGAGAGCCCCGGGGAGCTGTTTTTT

clone size: NA
V gene: TRBV27
CDR3 length: 14
D gene: TRBD2
J gene: TRBJ2-1
CDR3 protein: CASSQTSGNNEQFF
CDR3 DNA: TGTGCCAGCAGTCAGACTAGCGGGAACAATGAGCAGTTCTTC

clone size: few
V gene: TRBV27
CDR3 length: 12
D gene: NA
J gene: TRBJ1-3
CDR3 protein: CASSFSVYTIYF
CDR3 DNA: TGTGCCAGCAGTTTCTCGGTTTACACCATATATTTT

clone size: once
V gene: TRBV28
CDR3 length: 15
D gene: TRBD1
J gene: TRBJ1-2
CDR3 protein: CASSFRDSRFYGYTF
CDR3 DNA: TGTGCCAGCAGTTTCCGGGACAGCCGATTCTATGGCTACACCTTC

clone size: few
V gene: TRBV11-3
CDR3 length: 14
D gene: NA
J gene: TRBJ2-5
CDR3 protein: CASSTTGFQETQYF
CDR3 DNA: TGTGCCAGCAGCACCACAGGATTCCAAGAGACCCAGTACTTC

clone size: NA
V gene: TRBV10-3
CDR3 length: 17
D gene: TRBD2
J gene: TRBJ2-1
CDR3 protein: CAISDDSGTSGYNEQFF
CDR3 DNA: TGTGCCATCAGTGACGACTCCGGGACTAGCGGATACAATGAGCAGTTCTTC

clone size: NA
V gene: TRBV9
CDR3 length: 15
D gene: NA
J gene: TRBJ2-3
CDR3 protein: CASSVGRPSTDTQYF
CDR3 DNA: TGTGCCAGCAGCGTAGGACGCCCGAGCACAGATACGCAGTATTTT

clone size: NA
V gene: TRBV5-1
CDR3 length: 15
D gene: TRBD2
J gene: TRBJ2-7
CDR3 protein: CASSLYGGGTYEQYF
CDR3 DNA: TGCGCCAGCAGCTTGTACGGGGGAGGGACCTACGAGCAGTACTTC

clone size: NA
V gene: TRBV7-3
CDR3 length: 13
D gene: NA
J gene: TRBJ2-7
CDR3 protein: CASSTGEGYEQYF
CDR3 DNA: TGTGCCAGCAGCACTGGGGAAGGTTACGAGCAGTACTTC

clone size: once
V gene: TRBV28
CDR3 length: 15
D gene: TRBD1
J gene: TRBJ2-3
CDR3 protein: CASSTGTGGTDTQYF
CDR3 DNA: TGTGCCAGCAGTACCGGGACAGGGGGCACAGATACGCAGTATTTT